Following are 14 T cell receptor beta chains from one sample sequenced in a study of T cell changes during pregnancy in multiple sclerosis. Profiling relied on immunoSEQ multiplex PCR, and the TCRdb table lists in-frame clones only, not all of them. The sample lists about 80,000 clones; approximately 91% were seen once. The starting material was peripheral blood, obtained before pregnancy. The receptor set was obtained from a female donor with multiple sclerosis, enrolled in a pregnancy study.

The chain carries TRBV18 and TRBJ2-5; D is undetermined. V lost 3 bases and J 1 base, leaving 6 bases between the germline ends. The CDR3 contains 13 residues. The germline V gene encodes CDR1 KGHSH and CDR2 LQKENI. CDR3 sequence reads: CASSPQVQETQYF. The CDR3 region has the DNA TGTGCCAGCTCACCCCAGGTCCAAGAGACCCAGTACTTC.

This clone was observed once. The chain combines TRBV6-6 with TRBJ1-1, with D hard to call. The V gene lost 2 bases and the J gene lost 10 bases, with 11 bases spanning the gap. This CDR3 has 12 amino acids. Per germline, CDR1 MNHNY and CDR2 SVGAGI (reference sequence). This chain's CDR3 is CASSYGSTRAFF. In nucleotides, the CDR3 is TGTGCCAGCAGTTACGGGAGTACCAGAGCTTTCTTT.

J is TRBJ2-3 and V is TRBV25-1; perhaps TRBD1 as D (6 bases). Trimming took 4 bases from V and 2 from J, leaving 19 bases between them. CDR1 is MGHDK, CDR2 SYGVNS, per germline. The CDR3 runs to 17 residues. In nucleotides, the CDR3 is TGTGCCAGCAGTGTAGTCCTTTCAGGGGCAACCACAGATACGCAGTATTTT. Protein: CASSVVLSGATTDTQYF.

In its sample, this clone was seen once. This sequence joins TRBV18 and TRBJ1-2, with D possibly being TRBD1 (6 bases). The CDR3 has 18 amino acids. V gave up 3 bases and J gave up 1 base, with 21 bases separating them. Germline CDR1 and CDR2: KGHSH and LQKENI. CDR3 amino acids: CASSPFTGSGEINYGYTF. The CDR3 nucleotides are TGTGCCAGCTCACCCTTCACAGGGTCCGGAGAGATTAACTATGGCTACACCTTC.

This chain joins TRBV12-5 and TRBJ2-1; 10 bases align to TRBD2. After removal of 4 bases from V and 5 bases from J, the junction contained 5 bases not matched to a gene. Germline V CDR1 and CDR2: LGHNT, FRNRAP. The CDR3 consists of 15 residues. CDR3 sequence reads: CASGSGLADHNEQFF. The CDR3 DNA sequence: TGTGCTAGTGGTTCCGGACTAGCGGACCACAATGAGCAGTTCTTC.

V is TRBV10-2 and J is TRBJ1-1; D unclear. The CDR3 is 14 residues long. Deletions cut 0 bases from V and 3 bases from J, with 8 bases between. The germline V gene has CDR1 WSHSY and CDR2 SAAADI. The CDR3: CASSESMAYTEAFF. The CDR3 bases are TGCGCCAGCAGTGAGTCGATGGCCTACACTGAAGCTTTCTTT.

The CDR3 coding sequence is TGTGCCAGCTCGCTTACAGCCTACGAGCAGTACTTC. Translated: CASSLTAYEQYF. The V call is TRBV18, the J call TRBJ2-7; D gene ambiguous. The CDR3 has 12 amino acids. V lost 6 bases, J lost 2 bases, and 8 bases lay in between. Germline V gene lookup returns CDR1 KGHSH and CDR2 LQKENI.

The chain uses TRBV7-9 and TRBJ2-5; D not certain. Germline-derived CDR1 and CDR2 are SEHNR and FQNEAQ (reference sequence). Trimming stripped 1 base from V and 3 bases from J, with 6 bases between. The CDR3 has 13 amino acids. CDR3 protein: CASSLGTEETQYF. CDR3 coding DNA: TGTGCCAGCAGCTTAGGCACAGAAGAGACCCAGTACTTC.

The chain joins TRBV7-3 to TRBJ1-2; D call uncertain. V was cut by 3 bases and J by 1 base, with 6 bases left in between. CDR3 length equals 13 residues. Germline CDR1 is SGHTA and CDR2 is FQGTGA. The CDR3 region has the DNA TGTGCCAGCAGCTTGAACAGTAACTATGGCTACACCTTC. It is translated as CASSLNSNYGYTF.

The V call is TRBV28, the J call TRBJ2-3; the match to TRBD1 covers 9 bases. Germline lookup yields CDR1 MDHEN and CDR2 SYDVKM. The CDR3 has 16 amino acids. The V gene end was trimmed by 4 bases and the J gene end by 6 bases; junction bases not matched to a gene: 11. The CDR3 DNA is TGTGCCAGCAGTTCGTCCGGGACAGGGTTGTGGGATACGCAGTATTTT. Amino acids: CASSSSGTGLWDTQYF. The variable domain in full, with the rest retrieved from reference TRBV28 and TRBJ2-3, is DVKVTQSSRYLVKRTGEKVFLECVQDMDHENMFWYRQDPGLGLRLIYFSYDVKMKEKGDIPEGYSVSREKKERFSLILESASTNQTSMYLCASSSSGTGLWDTQYFGPGTRLTVL.

The chain carries TRBV18 and TRBJ2-7; D call uncertain. The V and J ends lost 0 bases and 1 base respectively, with 7 bases between them. The CDR3 covers 14 residues. Germline loops: CDR1 KGHSH, CDR2 LQKENI. DNA for the CDR3: TGTGCCAGCTCACCACCAACCAGTTCCTACGAGCAGTACTTC. Translating it yields CASSPPTSSYEQYF.

The V gene is TRBV29-1, the J gene TRBJ2-7; TRBD2 is a possible D gene (7 bases). Trimming left V 1 base short and J 5 bases short, with 18 bases between. This CDR3 is 15 amino acids long. The germline V gene has CDR1 SQVTM and CDR2 ANQGSEA. This CDR3 is CSVEGGGGLRDEQYF. In nucleotides, the CDR3 is TGCAGCGTTGAAGGGGGCGGGGGCTTGAGAGACGAGCAGTACTTC.

The CDR3 here is CAWSVVDRGQPQHF. The CDR3 DNA follows: TGTGCCTGGAGTGTCGTAGACAGGGGCCAGCCCCAGCATTTT. V and J are TRBV30 and TRBJ1-5; 8 nucleotides align to TRBD1. The germline V gene encodes CDR1 GTSNPN and CDR2 SVGIG (reference sequence). The trim removed 0 bases at V and 7 bases at J, leaving 5 bases unmatched. CDR3 size: 14 residues. Supplemented by reference TRBV30 and TRBJ1-5, the full variable domain reads SQTIHQWPATLVQPVGSPLSLECTVEGTSNPNLYWYRQAAGRGLQLLFYSVGIGQISSEVPQNLSASRPQDRQFILSSKKLLLSDSGFYLCAWSVVDRGQPQHFGDGTRLSIL.

The chain carries TRBV6-6 and TRBJ2-1, with TRBD1 as a possible D gene (6 bases). The CDR3 spans 14 residues. V lost 2 bases to trimming and J lost 6 bases, with 11 bases between them. Germline CDR1 and CDR2: MNHNY and SVGAGI (reference sequence). CDR3 in amino acids: CASSYIGGPNEQFF. The CDR3 bases are TGTGCCAGCAGTTACATAGGGGGTCCCAATGAGCAGTTCTTC.